Presented here are 11 T cell receptor beta chains from one specimen sequenced in a study of cytomegalovirus exposure and HLA in healthy donors. The study ran its PCR with 60 Vbeta and 13 Jbeta primers. Repertoires were generated with immunoSEQ multiplex PCR, while TCRdb's copy carries only in-frame clones and drops some. The sample lists over 100,000 clones, approximately 78% occurring once. Material for sequencing was PBMCs. Source of these receptors: a woman between 35 and 50 years old in good health and CMV-seronegative.

CDR3 amino acids: CASSRRAVRPYNEQFF. In nucleotides, the CDR3 is TGTGCCAGCAGTCGTCGAGCGGTACGCCCCTACAATGAGCAGTTCTTC. The genes are TRBV11-2 and TRBJ2-1; the D gene is possibly TRBD2 (5 bases). The CDR3 consists of 16 residues. V lost 6 bases, J lost 2 bases, and 17 bases lay in between. In germline, CDR1 is SGHAT, CDR2 FQNNGV.

The rearrangement links TRBV21-1 to TRBJ1-5. TRBV21-1 is listed as a pseudogene. The CDR3 runs 12 residues. The DNA for the CDR3 is TGTGCCAGCGGAGGAGGAAATCAGCCCCAGCATTTT. Protein product: CASGGGNQPQHF.

The genes are TRBV27 and TRBJ2-2; possible D gene TRBD2, 6 bases. Trimming stripped 6 bases from V and 4 bases from J, with 15 bases between. In germline, CDR1 is MNHEY, CDR2 SMNVEV (reference sequence). The CDR3 is 15 amino acids. CDR3 amino acids: CASRRPTGGTGELFF. The CDR3 bases are TGTGCCAGCAGACGCCCCACCGGGGGCACCGGGGAGCTGTTTTTT.

The V gene is TRBV5-5, the J gene TRBJ2-5; 8 bases match TRBD2. Trimming removed 4 bases from V and 5 bases from J; junction bases left unmatched: 4. The CDR3 runs to 13 residues. Germline CDR1 SGHKS, CDR2 YYEKEE (reference sequence). CDR3 in amino acids: CASSVPGGETQYF. Here the CDR3 DNA reads TGTGCCAGCAGCGTCCCGGGAGGGGAGACCCAGTACTTC.

The CDR3 sequence: CASSFAPGGGSYEQYF. The CDR3, as DNA: TGTGCCAGCAGTTTTGCCCCCGGCGGGGGCTCCTACGAGCAGTACTTC. This chain joins TRBV28 and TRBJ2-7; 7 bases are a match to TRBD2. V trimming: 3 bases; J trimming: 0 bases; junction bases outside the gene matches: 8. Germline CDR1 is MDHEN and CDR2 is SYDVKM. The CDR3 consists of 16 residues.

This chain joins TRBV27 and TRBJ1-1; no reliable D call. V lost 5 bases and J lost 5, with 12 bases in between. The CDR3 loop spans 13 amino acids. Germline V lookup: CDR1 MNHEY, CDR2 SMNVEV (reference sequence). The CDR3 nucleotides read TGTGCCAGCAGTCCCAGGCCGAGAACTGAAGCTTTCTTT. Protein sequence: CASSPRPRTEAFF.

CDR3 amino acids: CALRGQGTGELFF. CDR3 DNA: TGTGCCCTCAGGGGCCAGGGCACCGGGGAGCTGTTTTTT. This rearrangement joins TRBV5-8 to TRBJ2-2, with TRBD1 as a possible D gene (6 bases). The V gene lost 10 bases and the J gene lost 4 bases, with 14 bases spanning the gap. CDR1 is SGHTS, CDR2 YDEGEE, per germline. The CDR3 is 13 residues long. Variable domain in full (rest from reference TRBV5-8 and TRBJ2-2): EAGVTQSPTHLIKTRGQQATLRCSPISGHTSVYWYQQALGLGLQFLLWYDEGEERNRGNFPPRFSGRQFPNYSSELNVNALELEDSALYLCALRGQGTGELFFGEGSRLTVL.

V usage is TRBV5-1 and J usage is TRBJ1-4, with TRBD1 identical over 7 bases. The germline gives CDR1 SGHRS, CDR2 YFSETQ. CDR3 length equals 13 residues. V dropped 4 bases and J dropped 14; count of bases not matched to a gene: 11. This CDR3 is CASSGDSLGQLFF. DNA of the CDR3: TGCGCCAGCAGCGGGGACAGTCTGGGACAGCTGTTTTTT. Variable domain in full (rest from reference TRBV5-1 and TRBJ1-4): KAGVTQTPRYLIKTRGQQVTLSCSPISGHRSVSWYQQTPGQGLQFLFEYFSETQRNKGNFPGRFSGRQFSNSRSEMNVSTLELGDSALYLCASSGDSLGQLFFGSGTQLSVL.

The chain links TRBV7-2 to TRBJ2-7; the match to TRBD2 covers 14 bases. Germline V gene sequence: CDR1 SGHTA, CDR2 FQGNSA. V trimming: 5 bases; J trimming: 12 bases; junction bases outside the gene matches: 9. This CDR3 contains 14 residues. The CDR3 spells CASSPGGTSGSRYF. The CDR3 DNA follows: TGTGCCAGCAGCCCAGGAGGGACTAGCGGGAGCCGGTACTTC. Based on the CDR3 plus reference TRBV7-2 and TRBJ2-7, the full variable domain is GAGVSQSPSNKVTEKGKDVELRCDPISGHTALYWYRQSLGQGLEFLIYFQGNSAPDKSGLPSDRFSAERTGGSVSTLTIQRTQQEDSAVYLCASSPGGTSGSRYFGPGTRLTVT.

Remarks on this clone: The junction departs from the called germline gene at one end, perhaps through a read error. The V gene is TRBV7-9, the J gene TRBJ1-3; 9 bases map to TRBD1. Germline V gene sequence: CDR1 SEHNR, CDR2 FQNEAQ (reference sequence). The CDR3 loop spans 18 amino acids. The CDR3 protein is CSSSPQWDRDRFGNTIYF. The CDR3, as DNA: TGTTCCAGCAGCCCCCAGTGGGACAGGGATCGCTTCGGAAACACCATATATTTT.

The chain employs TRBV14 and TRBJ1-2, with D tentatively TRBD1 (6 bases). Germline V CDR1 and CDR2: SGHDN, FVKESK. The CDR3 is made up of 13 amino acids. The ends were cut back, 6 bases at V and 7 bases at J, with 15 bases in the middle. This CDR3 reads CASSRTDASGYTF. CDR3 bases: TGTGCCAGCAGTCGGACAGATGCGAGTGGCTACACCTTC.